Listed below are T cell receptor beta chains from one sample, sequenced in a study of CD8 T cells in Susac syndrome. TCRdb processed the immunoSEQ multiplex PCR reads anew with MiXCR; each CDR3 protein has one entry. The sample lists about 85,000 distinct CDR3 sequences, 85% to 95% occurring once. The sequenced material came from CD8+ T cells from PBMCs. Receptor source: a human donor with Susac syndrome. The CDR3 runs from the conserved cysteine through the conserved F or W. The D gene is left open where the match is weak. Size is stated for part of the rows, as once, few or many counts, or as a class when the clone is expanded.

TRBV6-6,TRBJ2-2,NA,NA,CASSLPTGELFF,TGTGCCAGCAGCCTCCCTACCGGGGAGCTGTTTTTT
TRBV13,TRBJ2-5,NA,TRBD2,CASSPKGTSGRETQYF,TGTGCCAGCAGCCCTAAAGGGACTAGCGGGAGGGAGACCCAGTACTTC
TRBV29-1,TRBJ2-5,NA,TRBD1,CSADGQGVVGETQYF,TGCAGCGCTGATGGACAGGGGGTAGTTGGAGAGACCCAGTACTTC
TRBV29-1,TRBJ2-7,NA,TRBD2,CSVVGGEQYF,TGCAGCGTTGTGGGGGGGGAGCAGTACTTC
TRBV30,TRBJ2-1,few,NA,CAWSVALGNEQFF,TGTGCCTGGAGTGTCGCCCTGGGCAATGAGCAGTTCTTC
TRBV24-1,TRBJ2-1,NA,TRBD1,CATQVGQGAREQFF,TGTGCCACCCAGGTGGGACAGGGGGCGCGGGAGCAGTTCTTC
TRBV27,TRBJ1-5,NA,NA,CASSLMGYNQPQHF,TGTGCCAGCAGTTTAATGGGTTACAATCAGCCCCAGCATTTT
TRBV5-1,TRBJ2-1,NA,NA,CASSLVAGSSYNEQFF,TGCGCCAGCAGCTTGGTTGCGGGGAGCTCCTACAATGAGCAGTTCTTC
TRBV20-1,TRBJ2-3,once,TRBD2,CSAGPVAGLTDTQYF,TGCAGTGCTGGACCGGTAGCGGGGCTCACAGATACGCAGTATTTT
TRBV27,TRBJ1-2,NA,TRBD1,CASCCPRTGGAYGYTF,TGTGCCAGCTGTTGCCCACGGACAGGGGGCGCCTATGGCTACACCTTC
TRBV20-1,TRBJ1-1,NA,NA,CSAMAGLNTEAFF,TGCAGTGCTATGGCGGGGCTGAACACTGAAGCTTTCTTT
TRBV30,TRBJ2-5,NA,NA,CAWSVELQETQYF,TGTGCCTGGAGTGTAGAGTTACAAGAGACCCAGTACTTC
TRBV4-2,TRBJ2-1,NA,TRBD2,CASSQAGPGLGAPASSYNEQFF,TGTGCCAGCAGCCAAGCCGGGCCGGGACTAGGTGCACCCGCCAGCTCCTACAATGAGCAGTTCTTC
TRBV15,TRBJ2-2,NA,NA,CATSTGPTGELFF,TGTGCCACCAGCACAGGGCCCACCGGGGAGCTGTTTTTT
TRBV3-1,TRBJ2-7,NA,NA,CASSLGLVYEQYF,TGTGCCAGCAGCCTCGGACTCGTATACGAGCAGTACTTC
TRBV5-1,TRBJ1-5,NA,NA,CASSLDIGTNQPQHF,TGCGCCAGCAGCTTGGATATTGGGACTAATCAGCCCCAGCATTTT
TRBV5-6,TRBJ2-7,NA,NA,CASSLGSNEQYF,TGTGCCAGCAGCTTGGGGAGTAACGAGCAGTACTTC
TRBV20-1,TRBJ1-2,NA,NA,CSASGRGYTF,TGCAGTGCTAGTGGACGGGGCTACACCTTC
TRBV2,TRBJ2-1,NA,TRBD2,CASSAGGSSYNEQFF,TGTGCCAGCAGTGCGGGGGGGAGCTCCTACAATGAGCAGTTCTTC
TRBV12-3/TRBV12-4,TRBJ2-1,NA,NA,CASSTAGVYNEQFF,TGTGCCAGCAGTACAGCCGGGGTTTACAATGAGCAGTTCTTC
TRBV14,TRBJ2-3,NA,NA,CASSPWSDTQYF,TGTGCCAGCAGCCCATGGTCCGATACGCAGTATTTT
TRBV9,TRBJ2-5,NA,TRBD1,CASSISGTGAETQYF,TGTGCCAGCAGCATCTCCGGGACAGGGGCAGAGACCCAGTACTTC
TRBV7-9,TRBJ1-2,NA,NA,CASSLVDIAWTGYTF,TGTGCCAGCAGCTTAGTCGACATCGCCTGGACGGGCTACACCTTC
TRBV1,TRBJ2-1,NA,NA,CTSSLWRGLNYNEQFF,TGCACCAGCAGCCTTTGGCGGGGGCTCAACTACAATGAGCAGTTCTTC
TRBV4-3,TRBJ2-7,once,TRBD2,CASSQDGGAYEQYF,TGCGCCAGCAGCCAAGATGGGGGGGCCTACGAGCAGTACTTC
TRBV20-1,TRBJ2-7,NA,TRBD2,CSARGGSGLYYEQYF,TGCAGTGCTAGAGGGGGTAGCGGGCTTTATTACGAGCAGTACTTC
TRBV29-1,TRBJ2-1,NA,TRBD2,CSVAVLAGINEQFF,TGCAGCGTTGCGGTACTAGCGGGCATCAATGAGCAGTTCTTC
TRBV30,TRBJ2-3,NA,TRBD2,CAWNRADWASGNPVGTDTQYF,TGTGCCTGGAATCGAGCGGACTGGGCTAGCGGGAATCCCGTGGGCACAGATACGCAGTATTTT
TRBV11-1,TRBJ2-1,NA,TRBD2,CASSFWGGSSGIQVSYNEQFF,TGTGCCAGCAGCTTTTGGGGGGGGTCTAGCGGAATCCAAGTCTCCTACAATGAGCAGTTCTTC
TRBV5-6,TRBJ2-1,once,NA,CASSPRPDNEQFF,TGTGCCAGCAGCCCCCGGCCGGACAATGAGCAGTTCTTC
TRBV9,TRBJ2-5,once,TRBD1,CASSPDRVEETQYF,TGTGCCAGCAGCCCGGACAGGGTGGAAGAGACCCAGTACTTC
TRBV29-1,TRBJ2-5,NA,NA,CSVEDLQGGETQYF,TGCAGCGTTGAAGATCTACAGGGTGGTGAGACCCAGTACTTC
TRBV29-1,TRBJ1-2,NA,NA,CSVDGDGYTF,TGCAGCGTTGACGGGGATGGCTACACCTTC
TRBV5-6,TRBJ1-2,NA,NA,CASSLLGSGDTF,TGTGCCAGCAGCTTACTGGGTTCGGGGGACACCTTC
TRBV2,TRBJ2-7,NA,NA,CASQDQYEQYF,TGTGCCAGCCAGGACCAATACGAGCAGTACTTC
TRBV5-6,TRBJ1-1,NA,NA,CASSFGGVNTEAFF,TGTGCCAGCAGCTTCGGCGGGGTTAACACTGAAGCTTTCTTT
TRBV10-2,TRBJ2-2,NA,NA,CASSESLPGELFF,TGCGCCAGCAGTGAGTCGCTCCCCGGGGAGCTGTTTTTT
TRBV29-1,TRBJ2-1,NA,TRBD2,CSVELPPPFSGSSYNEQFF,TGCAGCGTTGAACTCCCCCCGCCCTTTAGCGGGAGTTCCTACAATGAGCAGTTCTTC
TRBV7-9,TRBJ1-4,NA,NA,CASSPPRPSPTTNEKLFF,TGTGCCAGCAGCCCCCCACGTCCTTCGCCCACAACTAATGAAAAACTGTTTTTT
TRBV7-9,TRBJ2-7,NA,NA,CASSNLQGSIEQYF,TGTGCCAGCAGCAATTTACAGGGATCCATCGAGCAGTACTTC
TRBV5-1,TRBJ2-1,NA,TRBD2,CASSSSGIAGENEQFF,TGCGCCAGCAGCTCGTCTGGTATAGCGGGGGAGAATGAGCAGTTCTTC
TRBV7-8,TRBJ2-7,once,TRBD1,CASLQGSSYEQYF,TGTGCCAGCCTACAGGGGAGCTCCTACGAGCAGTACTTC
TRBV12-3/TRBV12-4,TRBJ2-5,NA,NA,CASSFPGDETQYF,TGTGCCAGCAGTTTCCCCGGGGATGAGACCCAGTACTTC
TRBV3-1,TRBJ2-5,NA,TRBD2,CASRLLAGQETQYF,TGTGCCAGCAGACTCTTAGCGGGCCAAGAGACCCAGTACTTC
TRBV29-1,TRBJ2-7,once,TRBD2,CSVTSGGNYEQYF,TGCAGCGTGACTAGCGGGGGGAACTACGAGCAGTACTTC
TRBV27,TRBJ1-1,NA,TRBD1,CASGTGLSEAFF,TGTGCCTCCGGGACAGGGCTTTCTGAAGCTTTCTTT
TRBV15,TRBJ1-1,NA,NA,CATSRDRAGEGAFF,TGTGCCACCAGCAGAGATAGGGCAGGGGAAGGAGCTTTCTTT
TRBV29-1,TRBJ2-7,few,TRBD1,CSVMGQNSYEQYF,TGCAGCGTGATGGGACAGAACTCCTACGAGCAGTACTTC
TRBV29-1,TRBJ2-3,NA,TRBD2,CSVLTSGSTDTQYF,TGCAGCGTGCTGACTAGCGGGAGCACAGATACGCAGTATTTT